The text below deals with one TCR beta chain. Its antigen remains unidentified. Germline CDR1 and CDR2: MGHDK and SYGVNS. The V end lost 6 bases, the J end lost 5 bases, and 16 bases lay between the germline ends. CDR3 length equals 14 residues. The assay was immunoSEQ multiplex PCR, and TCRdb's table has in-frame clones only and misses some. The data hold about 22,000 clones, with about 69% observed a single time. The data were obtained in a study of vaccination effects on CD4 cells after COVID-19. ViraFEST used viral peptide pools to expand antigen-specific CD4+ T cells before sequencing. Subsequent to roughly 10 days of culture, CD4+ T cells were isolated. Each vaccine recipient was nucleocapsid antibody negative and had no prior SARS-CoV-2 infection. After two million PBMC were placed in each well, they were cultured with approximately 9.1 IU/ml IL-2 and approximately 10 ug/ml peptides.

The material sequenced was CD4+ T cells from PBMCs cultured with HCoV-NL63 spike peptides, taken before COVID-19 vaccination. The chain has TRBV25-1 and TRBJ1-1; TRBD1 might be the D (5 bases). The TCR originated in a human donor who received a COVID-19 vaccine. The CDR3 loop reads CASRPAGSGTEAFF. The CDR3 DNA reads as TGTGCCAGCAGACCTGCAGGGAGTGGAACTGAAGCTTTCTTT. Complete variable domain (other parts from reference TRBV25-1 and TRBJ1-1): EADIYQTPRYLVIGTGKKITLECSQTMGHDKMYWYQQDPGMELHLIHYSYGVNSTEKGDLSSESTVSRIRTEHFPLTLESARPSHTSQYLCASRPAGSGTEAFFGQGTRLTVV.